A single sample gave rise to the 3 T cell receptor beta chains below, sequenced in a study of regulatory T cells in long-lasting Graves disease. Time point defined: persistent/refractory GD, antithyroid drugs over 5 years with positive TRAb. TCR sequences were obtained from RNA taken from PBMCs. According to the study, TCR beta libraries were built with iRepertoire HTBI primers and CDR3-region Arm-PCR. TCRdb reprocessed the multiplex PCR reads via MiXCR and lists one record per CDR3 protein. Of 300,000 to 500,000 distinct CDR3 sequences in the sample, around 20% were seen once. The sample consisted of peripheral blood mononuclear cells (PBMCs), taken when the disease was refractory, from a patient treated with antithyroid drugs. The origin of the receptors is a female donor with Graves disease.

This sequence joins TRBV3-1 and TRBJ1-6, with 7 bases identical to TRBD1. Germline CDR1 LGHDT, CDR2 YNNKEL (reference sequence). The V and J ends lost 1 base and 3 bases, in that order; junction bases with no gene match: 3. The CDR3 runs to 16 residues. The CDR3 nucleotides are TGTGCCAGCAGCCAAGCTGGACAGGACTATAATTCACCCCTCCACTTT. The encoded protein is CASSQAGQDYNSPLHF.

Remarks on this clonotype: The junction departs from germline at one end; a sequencing error may be responsible. This chain uses TRBV7-9 with TRBJ2-7, with 8 nucleotides matching TRBD1. This CDR3 region has 16 residues. CDR1 is SEHNR and CDR2 is FQNEAQ in the germline V gene (reference sequence). The CDR3: CASSQDPTGVSGEQYF. CDR3 coding DNA: TGCGCCAGCAGCCAAGACCCGACAGGGGTAAGCGGCGAGCAGTACTTC.

In this sample, this clonotype turned up a few times. The chain carries TRBV6-1 and TRBJ2-7; no firm D call. CDR3 length: 14 amino acids. Germline V CDR1 and CDR2: MNHNS, SASEGT. V lost 6 bases to trimming and J lost 3 bases, with 15 bases between them. Here the CDR3 DNA reads TGTGCCAGCAGCCTGCCTGGGTGGGGCTACGAGCAGTACTTC. It specifies CASSLPGWGYEQYF.